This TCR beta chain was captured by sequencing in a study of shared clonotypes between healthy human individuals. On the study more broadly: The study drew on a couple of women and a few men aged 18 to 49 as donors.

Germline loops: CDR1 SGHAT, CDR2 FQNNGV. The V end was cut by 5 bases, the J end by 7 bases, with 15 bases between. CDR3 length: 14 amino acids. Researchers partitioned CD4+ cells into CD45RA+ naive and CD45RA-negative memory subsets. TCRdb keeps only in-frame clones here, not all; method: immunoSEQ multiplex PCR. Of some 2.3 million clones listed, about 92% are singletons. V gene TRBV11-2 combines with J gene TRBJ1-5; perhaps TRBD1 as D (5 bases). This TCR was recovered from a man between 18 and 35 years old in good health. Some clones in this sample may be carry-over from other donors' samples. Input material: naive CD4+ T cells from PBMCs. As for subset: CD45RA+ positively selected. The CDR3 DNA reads TGTGCCAGCAGCCCAGGGTCGGAGTTGCAGCCCCAGCATTTT. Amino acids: CASSPGSELQPQHF.